This entry describes one TCR beta chain. The CDR3 sequence is 14 residues long. Germline V gene sequence: CDR1 DFQATT, CDR2 SNEGSKA (reference sequence). V gave up 0 bases and J gave up 4 bases; unmatched junction bases: 5. The sample originates from a study of T cells after yellow fever vaccination. TCRdb re-analysed the 5' RACE reads in MiXCR, keeping a single row per CDR3 protein. The top ten clones hold around 17% of a sample with a few hundred thousand distinct CDR3 sequences, 8.7% of them seen once. The sequence was obtained from a man between 18 and 29 years old who received the YFV17D yellow fever vaccine. The material was PBMCs, obtained on the day of the first yellow fever vaccination. The chain employs TRBV20-1 and TRBJ1-2; the match to TRBD1 covers 7 bases. CDR3 DNA sequence: TGCAGTGCTAGAGAGTTCACAGGGGCCTATGGCTACACCTTC. Encoded protein: CSAREFTGAYGYTF.